There are a few counts of the clone carrying this T cell receptor (beta chain). Its antigen remains unidentified. Using its own MiXCR run on the 5' RACE reads, TCRdb lists one record per CDR3 protein. The data show about 290,000 distinct CDR3 sequences, 15% seen once. This specimen belongs to a study of T-cell memory formation after mild COVID-19. Study overall: TCR clusters were largely donor specific.

General study findings and limits: Memory sampled before infection contained some responding clones, suggesting cross-reactive memory joined. Second-wave clones with a day 37 peak had unconfirmed SARS-CoV-2 specificity. Clones shrinking between day 15 and 85 showed a balanced CD4/CD8 split, and those that grew later tilted toward CD4+.

In germline, CDR1 is LNHDA, CDR2 SQIVND (reference sequence). This CDR3 is built from 11 residues. V was trimmed by 6 bases and J by 6 bases, leaving 9 bases between them. The TCR sequence derives from a young man who had mild COVID-19 (a few samples of this study predate the infection). Cell type and time point are not known. This chain uses TRBV19 with TRBJ2-7; D is ambiguous. The sample taken for sequencing was PBMCs or a T cell subset sorted from them (not recorded which). The chain's CDR3 is CASRPIPEQYF. In DNA form, the CDR3 reads TGTGCCAGTAGACCGATACCCGAGCAGTACTTC.